The rows below give T cell receptor beta chains drawn from one sample of a study of T-cell reconstitution after alpha-beta-depleted transplantation in children. TCRdb independently ran MiXCR on the PCR reads; one entry per CDR3 protein. Among 610,000 or so distinct CDR3 sequences listed, approximately 30% were seen once. The sequences come from PBMCs, collected before TCRalphabeta/CD19-depleted stem cell transplant. The receptor set was obtained from a boy less than two years old with Wiskott-Aldrich syndrome, due to receive a stem cell transplant. Both conserved end residues are part of each CDR3. The D gene is left open where the match is weak. For some rows the clone size is stated as once, few or many, or as a class when expanded; others skip it.

cdr3_aa cdr3_nt v_call d_call j_call clone_size
CASSLGGGFSYEQYF TGCGCCAGCAGCTTGGGTGGCGGATTCTCCTACGAGCAGTACTTC TRBV5-1 . TRBJ2-7 .
CASSSRGTKSSYEQYF TGTGCCAGCAGTTCCAGGGGGACCAAGAGCTCCTACGAGCAGTACTTC TRBV28 TRBD1 TRBJ2-7 .
CASSPDPGPPPYEQYF TGCGCCAGCAGCCCGGACCCGGGACCGCCGCCCTACGAGCAGTACTTC TRBV4-1 . TRBJ2-7 .
CATSPGTRNNYGYTF TGTGCCACCAGCCCCGGGACCCGGAATAACTATGGCTACACCTTC TRBV15 . TRBJ1-2 .
CSASRDRFEDEQFF TGCAGTGCTAGCCGGGACAGGTTTGAGGATGAGCAGTTCTTC TRBV20-1 TRBD1 TRBJ2-1 few
CASSPRVRDEQYF TGTGCCAGCAGCCCCCGGGTGAGGGACGAGCAGTACTTC TRBV7-9 . TRBJ2-7 .
CASSLGTINYGYTF TGTGCCAGCAGCTTAGGGACAATTAACTATGGCTACACCTTC TRBV7-2 . TRBJ1-2 .
CASSWLPGLSTDTQYF TGTGCCAGCAGTTGGTTACCGGGACTTTCTACAGATACGCAGTATTTT TRBV12-3/TRBV12-4 . TRBJ2-3 few
CASSSSGSGSFTYEQYF TGTGCCAGCAGTTCATCGGGTAGCGGGAGTTTTACCTACGAGCAGTACTTC TRBV12-3/TRBV12-4 TRBD2 TRBJ2-7 few
CASREAGGSSYEQYF TGTGCCAGCAGAGAAGCGGGAGGTAGCTCCTACGAGCAGTACTTC TRBV2 TRBD2 TRBJ2-7 few
CASSFGGEPYNEQFF TGTGCCAGCAGTTTCGGCGGGGAACCCTACAATGAGCAGTTCTTC TRBV12-3/TRBV12-4 . TRBJ2-1 few
CASKKASGRETQYF TGTGCCAGCAAGAAGGCTAGCGGGAGAGAGACCCAGTACTTC TRBV10-3 TRBD2 TRBJ2-5 few
CASSPQGGRIPPEQYF TGTGCCAGCAGTCCCCAGGGGGGCAGGATTCCCCCCGAGCAGTACTTC TRBV28 . TRBJ2-7 .
CASSERLPAYEQYF TGTGCCAGCAGTGAAAGGTTGCCGGCCTACGAGCAGTACTTC TRBV2 . TRBJ2-7 .
CASSLWSVTDTQYF TGTGCCAGCAGTTTATGGTCAGTCACAGATACGCAGTATTTT TRBV12-3/TRBV12-4 . TRBJ2-3 many
CASSLREAGNTIYF TGTGCCAGCAGTTTGCGGGAAGCTGGAAACACCATATATTTT TRBV12-3/TRBV12-4 . TRBJ1-3 few
CSARVSSRATYEQYF TGCAGTGCTAGAGTGAGTAGCAGAGCGACCTACGAGCAGTACTTC TRBV20-1 . TRBJ2-7 .
CASSSRDGLAKNIQYF TGTGCCAGCAGCTCCCGGGACGGATTAGCCAAAAACATTCAGTACTTC TRBV5-6 . TRBJ2-4 .
CASSYISNTEAFF TGTGCCAGCAGTTACATCTCGAACACTGAAGCTTTCTTT TRBV6-6 . TRBJ1-1 few
CASKIAGEFYEQYF TGCGCCAGCAAAATAGCGGGAGAATTCTACGAGCAGTACTTC TRBV5-1 TRBD2 TRBJ2-7 .
CASSSGQDPLTDTQYF TGTGCCAGCAGTTCCGGACAGGACCCTCTTACAGATACGCAGTATTTT TRBV12-3/TRBV12-4 TRBD1 TRBJ2-3 few
CASSPARNEQFF TGTGCCAGCAGCCCAGCCCGGAATGAGCAGTTCTTC TRBV5-1 . TRBJ2-1 many
CASRRDTVDNEQFF TGTGCCAGCAGACGGGACACCGTGGACAATGAGCAGTTCTTC TRBV7-2 . TRBJ2-1 .
CSARRAPGETQYF TGCAGTGCTAGACGGGCACCGGGGGAGACCCAGTACTTC TRBV20-1 . TRBJ2-5 .
CSARVYQVMGYEQYF TGCAGTGCTAGGGTCTACCAGGTAATGGGCTACGAGCAGTACTTC TRBV20-1 . TRBJ2-7 .
CSARGRAYDTQYF TGCAGTGCTAGAGGAAGGGCTTACGATACGCAGTATTTT TRBV20-1 . TRBJ2-3 few
CASSPYGTGQGANVLTF TGCGCCAGCAGCCCTTATGGGACAGGGCAAGGGGCCAACGTCCTGACTTTC TRBV5-1 TRBD1 TRBJ2-6 many
CASSSIRAMEGVYNEQFF TGCGCCAGCAGCTCCATCCGGGCTATGGAGGGGGTCTACAATGAGCAGTTCTTC TRBV5-1 . TRBJ2-1 .
CASSLLMSSTGELFF TGTGCCAGCAGTTTACTTATGTCGAGCACCGGGGAGCTGTTTTTT TRBV27 . TRBJ2-2 few
CASSQVLRRDQRGYTF TGCGCCAGCAGCCAAGTACTACGAAGGGACCAAAGGGGCTACACCTTC TRBV4-1 . TRBJ1-2 .
CASSLALAGGPKPDTQYF TGCGCCAGCAGCTTGGCCCTAGCGGGAGGGCCGAAGCCAGATACGCAGTATTTT TRBV5-1 TRBD2 TRBJ2-3 .
CASSLSRRDYEQYF TGTGCCAGCAGCTTATCCCGGAGAGACTACGAGCAGTACTTC TRBV7-8 . TRBJ2-7 .
CASSLIGGNEQFF TGTGCCAGCAGTTTAATCGGGGGAAATGAGCAGTTCTTC TRBV12-3/TRBV12-4 . TRBJ2-1 few
CASSYGSIGTDTQYF TGTGCCAGCAGTTACGGGTCCATTGGGACAGATACGCAGTATTTT TRBV6-5 . TRBJ2-3 few
CSARTGPYEQYF TGCAGTGCTCGAACAGGGCCCTACGAGCAGTACTTC TRBV20-1 . TRBJ2-7 .
CASSGPQGTNEKLFF TGTGCCAGCAGCGGGCCTCAGGGAACTAATGAAAAACTGTTTTTT TRBV3-1 . TRBJ1-4 .
CASSHTLSGSITDTQYF TGTGCCAGCAGCCACACGCTTAGCGGGAGTATCACAGATACGCAGTATTTT TRBV7-6 TRBD2 TRBJ2-3 .
CATSRVGTANNEQFF TGTGCCACCAGTCGGGTCGGGACAGCTAACAATGAGCAGTTCTTC TRBV15 TRBD1 TRBJ2-1 .
CASSVTNTEAFF TGTGCCAGCAGTGTTACGAACACTGAAGCTTTCTTT TRBV2 . TRBJ1-1 few
CATSDIQRGYNEQFF TGTGCCACCAGTGATATCCAGCGGGGGTACAATGAGCAGTTCTTC TRBV24-1 TRBD2 TRBJ2-1 .
CSAAAVRTDTQYF TGCAGTGCCGCGGCAGTCCGCACAGATACGCAGTATTTT TRBV20-1 . TRBJ2-3 .
CSARDSAGLDNEQFF TGCAGTGCTAGAGATTCGGCAGGCCTGGACAATGAGCAGTTCTTC TRBV20-1 . TRBJ2-1 .
CSAILAGEGDEQFF TGCAGCGCGATACTAGCGGGAGAGGGTGATGAGCAGTTCTTC TRBV29-1 TRBD2 TRBJ2-1 .
CASRSVVGLASKNEQFF TGTGCCAGCAGAAGCGTGGTCGGGCTAGCGTCTAAAAATGAGCAGTTCTTC TRBV28 . TRBJ2-1 few
CASSSGTSGSEGTQYF TGTGCCAGCAGTTCCGGGACTAGCGGTTCCGAGGGAACCCAGTACTTC TRBV6-5 TRBD2 TRBJ2-5 .